This TCR beta chain comes out of a study of T-cell reconstitution after alpha-beta-depleted transplantation in children. General study results and limits: It was newly produced T cells that mostly accounted for T-cell counts and diversity one year after transplant. Elevated TCRbeta diversity at day 60 was traced, in some patients, to surviving recipient T cells and thymic progenitors. Expanded clones from the graft, numbering several hundred, reportedly supplied alpha-beta T cells about two months after transplant.

This CDR3 is built from 15 residues. Germline loops: CDR1 SGHVS, CDR2 FQNEAQ. Unmatched junction bases numbered 5, after V lost 1 base and J lost 3 bases. Unique molecular identifiers were incorporated when the TCRbeta library was constructed. From the PCR reads, TCRdb called clonotypes with MiXCR, one entry per CDR3 protein. The profile shows 200,000 or so distinct CDR3 sequences, roughly 7.1% of them singletons. Turning to this clonotype: No antigen is known for it.

The TCR was taken from a boy aged 2 to 10 with acute lymphoblastic leukemia, due to receive a stem cell transplant. Source: PBMCs, taken before TCRalphabeta/CD19-depleted stem cell transplant. J is TRBJ2-7 and V is TRBV7-8, with 8 bases identical to TRBD2. In DNA form, the CDR3 reads TGTGCCAGCAGCTTAGACGGGGGGGCTTTCTACGAGCAGTACTTC. This encodes CASSLDGGAFYEQYF.